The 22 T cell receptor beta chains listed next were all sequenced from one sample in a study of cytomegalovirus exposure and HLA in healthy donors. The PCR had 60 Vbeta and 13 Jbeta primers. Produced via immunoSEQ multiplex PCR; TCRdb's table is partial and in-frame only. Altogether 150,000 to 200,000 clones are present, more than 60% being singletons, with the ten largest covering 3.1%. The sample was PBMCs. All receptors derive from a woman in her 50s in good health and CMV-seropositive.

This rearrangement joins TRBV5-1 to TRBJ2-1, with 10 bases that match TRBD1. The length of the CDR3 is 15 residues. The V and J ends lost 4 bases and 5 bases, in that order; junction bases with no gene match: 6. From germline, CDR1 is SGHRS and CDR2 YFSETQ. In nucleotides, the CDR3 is TGCGCCAGCAGCATGACAGGGGGCCAGCACAATGAGCAGTTCTTC. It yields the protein CASSMTGGQHNEQFF.

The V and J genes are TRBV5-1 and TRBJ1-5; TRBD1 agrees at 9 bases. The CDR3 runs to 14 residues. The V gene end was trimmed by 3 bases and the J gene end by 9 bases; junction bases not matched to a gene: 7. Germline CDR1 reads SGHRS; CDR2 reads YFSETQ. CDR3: CASSSETGGLPQHF. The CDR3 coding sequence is TGCGCCAGCAGCTCGGAGACAGGGGGGCTGCCCCAGCATTTT.

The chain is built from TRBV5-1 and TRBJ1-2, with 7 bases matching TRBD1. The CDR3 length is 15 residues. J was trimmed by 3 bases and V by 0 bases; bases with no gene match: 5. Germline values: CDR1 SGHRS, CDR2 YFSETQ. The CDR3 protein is CASSLGGGLDYGYTF. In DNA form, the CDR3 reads TGCGCCAGCAGCTTGGGAGGGGGCTTGGACTATGGCTACACCTTC.

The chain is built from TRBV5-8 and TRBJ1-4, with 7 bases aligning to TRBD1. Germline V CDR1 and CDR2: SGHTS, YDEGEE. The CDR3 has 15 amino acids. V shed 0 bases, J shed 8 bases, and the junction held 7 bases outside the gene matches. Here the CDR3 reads CASSLVGGVREKLFF. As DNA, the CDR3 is TGTGCCAGCAGCTTGGTAGGGGGCGTACGGGAAAAACTGTTTTTT.

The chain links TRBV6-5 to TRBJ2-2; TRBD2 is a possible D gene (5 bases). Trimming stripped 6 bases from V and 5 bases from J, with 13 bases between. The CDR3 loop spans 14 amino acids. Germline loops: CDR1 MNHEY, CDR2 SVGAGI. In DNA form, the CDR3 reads TGTGCCAGCAGAAGAGCTACTAGAACCGGGGAGCTGTTTTTT. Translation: CASRRATRTGELFF.

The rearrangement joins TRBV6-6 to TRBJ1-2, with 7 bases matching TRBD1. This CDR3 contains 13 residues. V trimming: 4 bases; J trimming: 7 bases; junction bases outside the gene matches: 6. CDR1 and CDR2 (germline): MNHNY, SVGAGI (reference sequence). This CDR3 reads CASSSDREAGYTF. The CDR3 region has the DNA TGTGCCAGCAGTTCTGACAGGGAAGCTGGCTACACCTTC.

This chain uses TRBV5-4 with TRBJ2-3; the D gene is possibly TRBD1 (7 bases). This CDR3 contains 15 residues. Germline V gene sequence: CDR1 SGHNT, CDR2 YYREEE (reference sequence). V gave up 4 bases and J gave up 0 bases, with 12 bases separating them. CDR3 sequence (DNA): TGTGCCAGCAGCGCGGGACAGCCAAGCACAGATACGCAGTATTTT. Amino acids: CASSAGQPSTDTQYF.

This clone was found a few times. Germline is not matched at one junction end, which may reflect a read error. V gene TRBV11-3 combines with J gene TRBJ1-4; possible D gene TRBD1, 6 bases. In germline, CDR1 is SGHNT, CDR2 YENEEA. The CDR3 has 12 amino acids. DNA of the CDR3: TGTGCCAGCAGCGTAGACAGGGAAAAACTGTTTTTT. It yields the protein CASSVDREKLFF. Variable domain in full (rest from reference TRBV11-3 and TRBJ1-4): EAGVVQSPRYKIIEKKQPVAFWCNPISGHNTLYWYLQNLGQGPELLIRYENEEAVDDSQLPKDRFSAERLKGVDSTLKIQPAELGDSAVYLCASSVDREKLFFGSGTQLSVL.

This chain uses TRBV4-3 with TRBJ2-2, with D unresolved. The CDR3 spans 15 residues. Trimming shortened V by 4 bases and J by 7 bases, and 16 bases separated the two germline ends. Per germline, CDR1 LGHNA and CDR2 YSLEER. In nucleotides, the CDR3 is TGCGCCAGCAGCCTGCAGGATTCCCGGTACGGGGAGCTGTTTTTT. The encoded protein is CASSLQDSRYGELFF.

The CDR3 DNA reads TGTGCCAGCAGTAGACTAGCGGGGGAATACAATGAGCAGTTCTTC. Its protein product is CASSRLAGEYNEQFF. This chain joins TRBV2 and TRBJ2-1; TRBD2 matches 12 bases. CDR1 SNHLY and CDR2 FYNNEI come from the germline V gene. V was pared by 5 bases and J by 4 bases, with 3 bases of the junction left unmatched. This CDR3 contains 15 residues.

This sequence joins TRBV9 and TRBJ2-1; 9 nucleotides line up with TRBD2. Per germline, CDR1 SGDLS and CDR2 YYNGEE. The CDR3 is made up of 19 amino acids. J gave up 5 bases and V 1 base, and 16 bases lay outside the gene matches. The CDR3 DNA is TGTGCCAGCAGCGTATATAAGTCCCAGGCGGGGGGGCTTCACAATGAGCAGTTCTTC. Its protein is CASSVYKSQAGGLHNEQFF.

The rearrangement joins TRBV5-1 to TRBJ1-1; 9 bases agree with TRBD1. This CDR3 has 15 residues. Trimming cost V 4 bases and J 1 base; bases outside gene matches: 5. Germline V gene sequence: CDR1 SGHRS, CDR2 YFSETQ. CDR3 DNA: TGCGCCAGCAGCAGGACGGGACAGGGGAACACTGAAGCTTTCTTT. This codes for CASSRTGQGNTEAFF. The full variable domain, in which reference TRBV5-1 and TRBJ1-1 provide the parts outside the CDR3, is KAGVTQTPRYLIKTRGQQVTLSCSPISGHRSVSWYQQTPGQGLQFLFEYFSETQRNKGNFPGRFSGRQFSNSRSEMNVSTLELGDSALYLCASSRTGQGNTEAFFGQGTRLTVV.

The CDR3 sequence: CASSQSRNYGYTF. CDR3 bases: TGTGCCAGCAGCCAGAGCAGGAACTATGGCTACACCTTC. V and J are TRBV14 and TRBJ1-2; no clear D gene. CDR1 and CDR2 (germline): SGHDN, FVKESK. V lost 3 bases to trimming and J lost 2 bases, with 7 bases between them. The CDR3 consists of 13 residues.

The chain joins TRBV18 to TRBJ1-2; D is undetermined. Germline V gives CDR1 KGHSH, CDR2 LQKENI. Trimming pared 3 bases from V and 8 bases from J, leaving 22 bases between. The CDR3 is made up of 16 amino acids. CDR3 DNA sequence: TGTGCCAGCTCACCCGGCCAAGGGCTTGTGAGAGGGGGCTACACCTTC. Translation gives CASSPGQGLVRGGYTF. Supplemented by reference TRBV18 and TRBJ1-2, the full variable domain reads NAGVMQNPRHLVRRRGQEARLRCSPMKGHSHVYWYRQLPEEGLKFMVYLQKENIIDESGMPKERFSAEFPKEGPSILRIQQVVRGDSAAYFCASSPGQGLVRGGYTFGSGTRLTVV.

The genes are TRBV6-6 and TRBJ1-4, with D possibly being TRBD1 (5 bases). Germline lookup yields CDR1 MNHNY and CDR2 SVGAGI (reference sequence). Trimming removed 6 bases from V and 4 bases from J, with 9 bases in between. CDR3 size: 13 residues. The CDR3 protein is CASRWGLNEKLFF. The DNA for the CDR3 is TGTGCCAGCAGGTGGGGACTTAATGAAAAACTGTTTTTT.

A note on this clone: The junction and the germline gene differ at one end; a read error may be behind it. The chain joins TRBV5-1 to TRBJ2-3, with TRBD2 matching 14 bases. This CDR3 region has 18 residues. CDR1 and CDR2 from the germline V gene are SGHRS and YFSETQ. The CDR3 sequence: CASSLGRTSGRIADTQYF. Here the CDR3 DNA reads TGCGCCAGCAGTTTGGGCCGGACTAGCGGGAGGATCGCAGATACGCAGTATTTT.

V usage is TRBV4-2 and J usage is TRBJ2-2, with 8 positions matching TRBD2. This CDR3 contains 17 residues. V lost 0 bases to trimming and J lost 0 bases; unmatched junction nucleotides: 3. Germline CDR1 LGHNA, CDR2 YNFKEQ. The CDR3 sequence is CASSQDPAGANTGELFF. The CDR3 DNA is TGTGCCAGCAGCCAAGATCCAGCGGGAGCGAACACCGGGGAGCTGTTTTTT.

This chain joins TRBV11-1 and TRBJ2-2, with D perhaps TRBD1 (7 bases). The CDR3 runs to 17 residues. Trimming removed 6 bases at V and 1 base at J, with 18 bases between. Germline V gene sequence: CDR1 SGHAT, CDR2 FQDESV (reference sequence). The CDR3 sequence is CASSPLGGGKNTGELFF. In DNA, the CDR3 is TGTGCCAGCAGTCCACTAGGGGGCGGGAAGAACACCGGGGAGCTGTTTTTT.

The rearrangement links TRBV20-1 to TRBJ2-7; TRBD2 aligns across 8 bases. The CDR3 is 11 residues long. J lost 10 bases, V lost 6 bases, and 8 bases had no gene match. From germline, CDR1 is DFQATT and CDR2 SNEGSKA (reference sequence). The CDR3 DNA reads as TGCAGTGCCACCCGGGAGGGGGTTCAGTACTTC. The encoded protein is CSATREGVQYF.

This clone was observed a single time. The CDR3, as DNA: TGTGCCAGCAGCCGTATTCGGAGCTCCTACGAGCAGTACTTC. It encodes CASSRIRSSYEQYF. The V and J genes are TRBV7-2 and TRBJ2-7; D not certain. V was pared by 5 bases and J by 0 bases, with 11 bases between. Germline lookup yields CDR1 SGHTA and CDR2 FQGNSA. The CDR3 sequence is 14 residues long.

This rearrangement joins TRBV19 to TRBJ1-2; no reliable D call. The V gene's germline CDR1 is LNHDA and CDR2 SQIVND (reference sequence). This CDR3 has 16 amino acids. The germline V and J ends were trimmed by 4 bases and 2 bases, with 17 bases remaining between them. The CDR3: CASSTQAATANYGYTF. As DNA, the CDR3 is TGTGCCAGTAGTACCCAGGCCGCAACAGCCAACTATGGCTACACCTTC.

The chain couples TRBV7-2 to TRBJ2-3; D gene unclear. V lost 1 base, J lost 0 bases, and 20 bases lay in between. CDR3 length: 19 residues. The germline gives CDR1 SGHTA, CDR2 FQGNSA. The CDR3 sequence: CASSLDLANGVPSTDTQYF. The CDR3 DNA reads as TGTGCCAGCAGCTTAGATCTCGCCAACGGAGTTCCTAGCACAGATACGCAGTATTTT. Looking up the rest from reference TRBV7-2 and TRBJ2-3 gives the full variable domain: GAGVSQSPSNKVTEKGKDVELRCDPISGHTALYWYRQSLGQGLEFLIYFQGNSAPDKSGLPSDRFSAERTGGSVSTLTIQRTQQEDSAVYLCASSLDLANGVPSTDTQYFGPGTRLTVL.